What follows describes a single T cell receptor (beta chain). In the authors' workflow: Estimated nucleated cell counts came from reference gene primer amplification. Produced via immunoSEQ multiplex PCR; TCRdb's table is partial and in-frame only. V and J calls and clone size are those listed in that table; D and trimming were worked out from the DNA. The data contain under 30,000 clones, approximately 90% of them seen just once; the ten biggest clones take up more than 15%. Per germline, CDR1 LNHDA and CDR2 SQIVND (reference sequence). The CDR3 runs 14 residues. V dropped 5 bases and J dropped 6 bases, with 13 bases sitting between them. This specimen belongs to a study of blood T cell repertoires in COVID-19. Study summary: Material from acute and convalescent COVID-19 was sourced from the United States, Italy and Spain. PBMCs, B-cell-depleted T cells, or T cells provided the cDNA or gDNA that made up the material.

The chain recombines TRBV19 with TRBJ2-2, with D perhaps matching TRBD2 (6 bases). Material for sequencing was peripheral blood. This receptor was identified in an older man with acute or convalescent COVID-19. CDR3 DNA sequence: TGTGCCAGTAGTGCCTACGCGGGACCCGGGGAGCTGTTTTTT. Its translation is CASSAYAGPGELFF.